Sequencing of this TCR beta chain was carried out in a study of shared clonotypes between healthy human individuals. Remarks on this clone: Its antigen is undetermined. This specimen includes other DNA sequences encoding the same CDR3.

Assay: immunoSEQ multiplex PCR; the TCRdb copy retains only in-frame clones and omits some. The data show 2.5 million or so clones, over 85% seen once. V lost 0 bases and J 4 bases, leaving 5 bases between the germline ends. Germline values: CDR1 SGHRS, CDR2 YFSETQ. The CDR3 is 12 amino acids. Whole-study findings and limits: Clonotypes shared by all four sorted-subset donors had higher generation probabilities than non-shared clonotypes.

The specimen was naive CD4+ T cells sorted from blood. Specified subset: CD45RA+ positively selected. The sequence came from a man between 18 and 29 years old in good health. This chain joins TRBV5-1 and TRBJ2-7, with D hard to call. CDR3 sequence: CASSLEPYEQYF. DNA of the CDR3: TGCGCCAGCAGCTTGGAACCATACGAGCAGTACTTC.